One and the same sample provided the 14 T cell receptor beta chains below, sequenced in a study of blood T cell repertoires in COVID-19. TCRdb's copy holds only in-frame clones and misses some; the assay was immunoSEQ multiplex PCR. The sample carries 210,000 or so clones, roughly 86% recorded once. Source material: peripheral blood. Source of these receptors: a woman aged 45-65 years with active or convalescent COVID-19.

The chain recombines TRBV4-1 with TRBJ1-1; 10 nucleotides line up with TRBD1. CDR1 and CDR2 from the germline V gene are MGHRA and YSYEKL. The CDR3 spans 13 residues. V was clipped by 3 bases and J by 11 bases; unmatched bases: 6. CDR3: CASSQTGTGVAFF. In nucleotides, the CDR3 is TGCGCCAGCAGCCAGACTGGGACAGGGGTTGCTTTCTTT.

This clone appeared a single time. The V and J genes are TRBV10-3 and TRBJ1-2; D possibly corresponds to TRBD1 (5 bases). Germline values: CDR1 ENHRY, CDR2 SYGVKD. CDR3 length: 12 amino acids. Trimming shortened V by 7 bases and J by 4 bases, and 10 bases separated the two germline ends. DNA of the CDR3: TGTGCCATCAACGGGGGGTCCTATGGCTACACCTTC. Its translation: CAINGGSYGYTF.

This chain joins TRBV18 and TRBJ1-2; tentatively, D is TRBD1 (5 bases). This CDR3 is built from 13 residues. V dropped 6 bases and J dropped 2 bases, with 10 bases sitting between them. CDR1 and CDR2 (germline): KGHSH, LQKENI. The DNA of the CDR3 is TGTGCCAGCTCCACGACAGCCAACTATGGCTACACCTTC. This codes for CASSTTANYGYTF.

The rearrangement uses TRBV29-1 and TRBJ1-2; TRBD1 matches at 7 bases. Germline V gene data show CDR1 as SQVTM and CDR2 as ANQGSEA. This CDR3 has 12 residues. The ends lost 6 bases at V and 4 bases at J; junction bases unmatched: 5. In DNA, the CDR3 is TGCAGCGTCCAAGGACAGGCCTATGGCTACACCTTC. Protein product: CSVQGQAYGYTF.

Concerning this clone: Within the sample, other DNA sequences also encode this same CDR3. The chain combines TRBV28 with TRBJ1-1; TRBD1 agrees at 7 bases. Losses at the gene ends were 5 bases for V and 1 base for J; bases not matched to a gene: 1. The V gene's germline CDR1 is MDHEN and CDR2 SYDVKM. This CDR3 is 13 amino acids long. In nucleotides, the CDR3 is TGTGCCAGCAGTCACAGGGGGAACACTGAAGCTTTCTTT. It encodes CASSHRGNTEAFF.

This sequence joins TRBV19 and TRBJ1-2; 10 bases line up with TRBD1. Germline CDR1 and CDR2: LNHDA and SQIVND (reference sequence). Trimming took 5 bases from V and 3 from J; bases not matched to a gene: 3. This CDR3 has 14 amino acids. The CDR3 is CASSSTGGYYGYTF. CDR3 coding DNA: TGTGCCAGTAGTTCGACAGGGGGCTACTATGGCTACACCTTC.

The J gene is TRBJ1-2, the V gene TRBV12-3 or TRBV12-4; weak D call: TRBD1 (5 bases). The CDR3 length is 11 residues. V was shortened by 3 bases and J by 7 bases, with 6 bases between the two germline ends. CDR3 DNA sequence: TGTGCCAGCAGTTTTAGGGGTGGCTACACCTTC. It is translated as CASSFRGGYTF.

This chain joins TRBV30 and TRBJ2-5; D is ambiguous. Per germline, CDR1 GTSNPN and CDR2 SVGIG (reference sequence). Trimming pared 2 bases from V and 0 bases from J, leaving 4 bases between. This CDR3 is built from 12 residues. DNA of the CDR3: TGTGCCTGGAGTCCAAACCAAGAGACCCAGTACTTC. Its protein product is CAWSPNQETQYF.

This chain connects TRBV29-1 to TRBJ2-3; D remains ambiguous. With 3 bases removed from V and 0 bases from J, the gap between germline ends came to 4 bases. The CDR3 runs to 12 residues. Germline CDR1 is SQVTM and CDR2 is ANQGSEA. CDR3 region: CSVEASTDTQYF. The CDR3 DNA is TGCAGCGTTGAGGCCAGCACAGATACGCAGTATTTT.

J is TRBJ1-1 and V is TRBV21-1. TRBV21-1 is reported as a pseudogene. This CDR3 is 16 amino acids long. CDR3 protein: CASSKEEAAMRTEAFF. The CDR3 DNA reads TGTGCCAGCAGCAAAGAGGAGGCGGCCATGCGGACTGAAGCTTTCTTT.

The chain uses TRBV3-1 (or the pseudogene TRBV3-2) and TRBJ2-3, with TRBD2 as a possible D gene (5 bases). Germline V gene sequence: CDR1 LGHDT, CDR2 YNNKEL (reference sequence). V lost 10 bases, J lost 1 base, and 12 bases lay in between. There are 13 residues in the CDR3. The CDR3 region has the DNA TGTGCCACCCTAGCCGGCGGCACAGATACGCAGTATTTT. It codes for CATLAGGTDTQYF.

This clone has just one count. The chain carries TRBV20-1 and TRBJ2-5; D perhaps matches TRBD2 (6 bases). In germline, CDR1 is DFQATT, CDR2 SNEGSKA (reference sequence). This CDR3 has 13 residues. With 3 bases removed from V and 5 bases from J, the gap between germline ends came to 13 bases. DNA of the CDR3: TGCAGTGCTAGTGGGGGAAGCGGGGAGACCCAGTACTTC. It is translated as CSASGGSGETQYF.

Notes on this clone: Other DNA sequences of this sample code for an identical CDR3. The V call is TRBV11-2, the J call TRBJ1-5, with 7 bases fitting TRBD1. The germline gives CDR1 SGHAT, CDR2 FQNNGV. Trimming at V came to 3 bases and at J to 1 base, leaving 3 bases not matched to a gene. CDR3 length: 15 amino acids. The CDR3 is CASSLQGGSNQPQHF. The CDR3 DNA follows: TGTGCCAGCAGCTTGCAGGGGGGAAGCAATCAGCCCCAGCATTTT.

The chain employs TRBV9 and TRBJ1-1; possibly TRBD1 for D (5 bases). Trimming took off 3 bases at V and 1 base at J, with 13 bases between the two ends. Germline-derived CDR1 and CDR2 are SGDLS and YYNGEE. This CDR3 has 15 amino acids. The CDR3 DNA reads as TGTGCCAGCAGCGCTTCGGGGGGTAGGAACACTGAAGCTTTCTTT. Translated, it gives CASSASGGRNTEAFF.